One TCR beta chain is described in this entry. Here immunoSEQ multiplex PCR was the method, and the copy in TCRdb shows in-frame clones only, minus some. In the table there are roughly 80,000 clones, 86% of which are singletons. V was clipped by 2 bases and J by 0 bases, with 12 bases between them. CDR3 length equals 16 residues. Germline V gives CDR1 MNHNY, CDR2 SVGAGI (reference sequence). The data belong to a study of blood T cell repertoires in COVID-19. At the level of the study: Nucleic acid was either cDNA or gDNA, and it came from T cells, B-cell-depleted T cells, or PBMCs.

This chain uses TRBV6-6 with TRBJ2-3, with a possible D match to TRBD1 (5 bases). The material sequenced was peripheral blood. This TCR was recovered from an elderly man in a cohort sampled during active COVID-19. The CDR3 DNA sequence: TGTGCCAGCAGTTACGAGACAGCCTATAGCACAGATACGCAGTATTTT. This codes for CASSYETAYSTDTQYF.